This T cell receptor (beta chain) derives from a study of sequential checkpoint blockade in melanoma. TCRdb's copy holds only in-frame clones and misses some; the assay was immunoSEQ multiplex PCR. The sample holds more than 11,000 clones, 52% seen once. Germline values: CDR1 MNHNS, CDR2 SASEGT. V trimming: 1 base; J trimming: 4 bases; junction bases outside the gene matches: 3. CDR3 length: 15 amino acids. The treatment here: randomized to nivolumab then ipilimumab (arm A) or the reverse (arm B). This chain uses TRBV6-1 with TRBJ2-3, with 9 bases matching TRBD2. This TCR was recovered from a human donor with melanoma. This sample comprised CD8+ T cells sorted from blood (inferred from file names), obtained from a patient given nivolumab and ipilimumab in sequence. CDR3 residues: CASSEGLADPDTQYF. The CDR3 DNA follows: TGTGCCAGCAGTGAAGGACTAGCGGATCCAGATACGCAGTATTTT.